These 19 T cell receptor beta chains originate from one sample sequenced in a study of CD8+ T cells in alopecia areata. Once RNA had been extracted, it was reverse transcribed into cDNA to act as the sequencing template. The method was immunoSEQ multiplex PCR; TCRdb's version includes in-frame clones alone and lacks a portion of them. The table shows about 130,000 clones, with under 60% occurring only once. This material consisted of CD4+ T cells sorted from blood, taken at week 0. These receptors were collected from a human donor with alopecia areata.

V and J are TRBV29-1 and TRBJ2-2, with D perhaps TRBD1 (6 bases). Germline V gene data show CDR1 as SQVTM and CDR2 as ANQGSEA. V was cut by 7 bases and J by 7 bases, with 19 bases left in between. This CDR3 comprises 14 residues. The CDR3 region has the DNA TGCAGCGCTAGCCGGGGACAAGGGATCGGGGAGCTGTTTTTT. Translating gives CSASRGQGIGELFF.

V and J are TRBV7-9 and TRBJ1-1; 8 nucleotides match TRBD1. Germline CDR1 reads SEHNR; CDR2 reads FQNEAQ (reference sequence). The CDR3 covers 14 residues. Germline trimming cut 4 bases from V and 1 base from J; bases unmatched to any gene: 2. In nucleotides, the CDR3 is TGTGCCAGCAGCTCGGGGACAGGGAACACTGAAGCTTTCTTT. Protein: CASSSGTGNTEAFF.

This clone was observed once. The identical CDR3 is also encoded by other nucleotide sequences in the sample. The V and J genes are TRBV7-2 and TRBJ1-5, with 8 bases lining up with TRBD1. There are 14 residues in the CDR3. Germline CDR1 SGHTA, CDR2 FQGNSA. V shed 4 bases, J shed 7 bases, and the junction held 6 bases outside the gene matches. The CDR3 region has the DNA TGTGCCAGCAGCTCCGGGACAGGAGGGCAGCCCCAGCATTTT. Translation gives CASSSGTGGQPQHF.

V is TRBV7-9 and J is TRBJ1-4, with 7 bases matching TRBD1. The CDR3 is made up of 14 amino acids. Germline assignment: CDR1 SEHNR and CDR2 FQNEAQ (reference sequence). J lost 8 bases, V lost 5 bases, and 8 bases had no gene match. CDR3 protein: CASSLAGGLEKLFF. In DNA form, the CDR3 reads TGTGCCAGCAGCCTGGCAGGGGGACTCGAAAAACTGTTTTTT.

Only a few counts were recorded for this clone. This chain links TRBV29-1 with TRBJ2-2, with a weak D call TRBD1 (6 bases). With 7 bases removed from V and 0 bases from J, the gap between germline ends came to 15 bases. The CDR3 covers 15 residues. CDR1 is SQVTM and CDR2 is ANQGSEA in the germline V gene. The CDR3 reads CSARQAGANTGELFF. The CDR3 DNA sequence: TGCAGCGCCCGCCAGGCAGGGGCGAACACCGGGGAGCTGTTTTTT.

The gene calls are TRBV25-1 and TRBJ1-3; perhaps TRBD1 as D (6 bases). Germline V CDR1 and CDR2: MGHDK, SYGVNS. V lost 2 bases to trimming and J lost 0 bases, with 14 bases between them. The CDR3 is 17 residues long. In DNA, the CDR3 is TGTGCCAGCAGTGAACCCCGGGGGGCGCCCTCTGGAAACACCATATATTTT. It translates to CASSEPRGAPSGNTIYF.

This chain connects TRBV29-1 to TRBJ1-2; 7 positions match TRBD1. Germline CDR1 SQVTM, CDR2 ANQGSEA. The CDR3 spans 14 residues. The trim removed 4 bases at V and 4 bases at J, leaving 9 bases unmatched. Written as DNA, the CDR3 is TGCAGCGTTGGAACCGAGGGGGCGAGCTATGGCTACACCTTC. Amino acids: CSVGTEGASYGYTF.

This clone was observed a few times. The J gene is TRBJ2-5, the V gene TRBV7-2; D uncertain. V shed 1 base and J shed 3 bases, with 9 bases lying between them. Germline V CDR1 and CDR2: SGHTA, FQGNSA. CDR3 length: 14 amino acids. The CDR3 DNA is TGTGCCAGCAGCTTAGGATATGGAAAAGAGACCCAGTACTTC. It encodes CASSLGYGKETQYF.

In DNA, the CDR3 is TGTGCCACCAGCAGAGGGGGGTCCAAAAACTACGAGCAGTACTTC. Translating gives CATSRGGSKNYEQYF. The chain couples TRBV15 to TRBJ2-7; D tentatively fits TRBD1 or TRBD2 (5 bases each). This CDR3 has 15 amino acids. V lost 1 base and J lost 3, with 13 bases in between. Germline CDR1 is LNHNV and CDR2 is YYDKDF (reference sequence).

V usage is TRBV29-1 and J usage is TRBJ1-1; 8 bases line up with TRBD1. V lost 7 bases and J lost 1; bases outside the gene matches: 2. This CDR3 comprises 12 residues. Germline V gene sequence: CDR1 SQVTM, CDR2 ANQGSEA. CDR3 protein: CSADRGNTEAFF. DNA for the CDR3: TGCAGCGCTGACAGGGGGAACACTGAAGCTTTCTTT. Supplemented by reference TRBV29-1 and TRBJ1-1, the full variable domain reads SAVISQKPSRDICQRGTSLTIQCQVDSQVTMMFWYRQQPGQSLTLIATANQGSEATYESGFVIDKFPISRPNLTFSTLTVSNMSPEDSSIYLCSADRGNTEAFFGQGTRLTVV.

The genes are TRBV7-9 and TRBJ2-5; D is unclear. The CDR3 consists of 14 residues. The V and J ends lost 0 bases and 3 bases respectively, with 8 bases between them. The V gene's germline CDR1 is SEHNR and CDR2 FQNEAQ (reference sequence). The CDR3 protein is CASSLAFLEETQYF. In DNA, the CDR3 is TGTGCCAGCAGCTTAGCGTTCCTCGAAGAGACCCAGTACTTC.

This clone was found a few times. The chain has TRBV5-1 and TRBJ2-5; no clear D gene. The germline V gene encodes CDR1 SGHRS and CDR2 YFSETQ. The V end lost 4 bases, the J end lost 1 base, and 2 bases lay between the germline ends. The CDR3 length is 11 residues. CDR3 nucleotide sequence: TGCGCCAGCAGCGTCCAAGAGACCCAGTACTTC. Its protein is CASSVQETQYF.

The chain has TRBV18 and TRBJ1-4, with D possibly TRBD1 on 6 matching bases. Germline V gene sequence: CDR1 KGHSH, CDR2 LQKENI. The CDR3 loop spans 14 amino acids. V shed 8 bases and J shed 8 bases, with 18 bases lying between them. CDR3 residues: CASTGGGPREKLFF. The CDR3, as DNA: TGTGCCAGCACCGGCGGGGGGCCACGGGAAAAACTGTTTTTT.

The V call is TRBV14, the J call TRBJ2-7; D remains unclear. Germline lookup yields CDR1 SGHDN and CDR2 FVKESK. Trimming removed 4 bases from V and 5 bases from J, with 12 bases in between. The CDR3 contains 13 residues. CDR3 nucleotides: TGTGCCAGCAGCCCGTTCCTACTGGACGAGCAGTACTTC. It encodes CASSPFLLDEQYF.

This sequence joins TRBV11-2 and TRBJ2-1; D gene ambiguous. The CDR3 has 15 residues. Per the germline V gene, CDR1 is SGHAT and CDR2 is FQNNGV. Deletions cut 0 bases from V and 3 bases from J, with 9 bases between. The CDR3: CASSLDSSGYNEQFF. Here the CDR3 DNA reads TGTGCCAGCAGCTTAGATTCATCAGGCTACAATGAGCAGTTCTTC.

V gene TRBV29-1 combines with J gene TRBJ2-1; D is ambiguous. V shed 3 bases and J shed 5 bases, with 14 bases lying between them. This CDR3 spans 14 amino acids. The germline CDR1 and CDR2 sequences are SQVTM and ANQGSEA. DNA of the CDR3: TGCAGCGTTGACGGAGCTACCCTGGACAATGAGCAGTTCTTC. Encoded protein: CSVDGATLDNEQFF.

In its sample, this clone was seen a few times. This specimen includes other DNA sequences encoding the same CDR3. V gene TRBV30 combines with J gene TRBJ2-5; TRBD1 might be the D (7 bases). The CDR3 extends over 12 amino acids. V lost 2 bases and J 4 bases, leaving 8 bases between the germline ends. Germline V lookup: CDR1 GTSNPN, CDR2 SVGIG (reference sequence). CDR3 sequence (DNA): TGTGCCTGGAGTCAGGGGGGAGAGACCCAGTACTTC. Translated: CAWSQGGETQYF.

The genes are TRBV9 and TRBJ1-1, with a possible D match to TRBD1 (5 bases). Germline V gene sequence: CDR1 SGDLS, CDR2 YYNGEE. The CDR3 spans 17 residues. V lost 3 bases to trimming and J lost 4 bases, with 22 bases between them. The CDR3 coding sequence is TGTGCCAGCAGCGGAGAAGTGGGGGGATATAGGCGCACTGAAGCTTTCTTT. Amino acid sequence: CASSGEVGGYRRTEAFF.

This chain uses TRBV27 with TRBJ2-3; the match to TRBD2 covers 7 bases. The CDR3 extends over 14 amino acids. Germline CDR1 MNHEY, CDR2 SMNVEV (reference sequence). The V gene end was trimmed by 7 bases and the J gene end by 0 bases; junction bases not matched to a gene: 4. The CDR3, as DNA: TGTGCCAGCAAGCCTAGCGGTAGCACAGATACGCAGTATTTT. Translated: CASKPSGSTDTQYF.